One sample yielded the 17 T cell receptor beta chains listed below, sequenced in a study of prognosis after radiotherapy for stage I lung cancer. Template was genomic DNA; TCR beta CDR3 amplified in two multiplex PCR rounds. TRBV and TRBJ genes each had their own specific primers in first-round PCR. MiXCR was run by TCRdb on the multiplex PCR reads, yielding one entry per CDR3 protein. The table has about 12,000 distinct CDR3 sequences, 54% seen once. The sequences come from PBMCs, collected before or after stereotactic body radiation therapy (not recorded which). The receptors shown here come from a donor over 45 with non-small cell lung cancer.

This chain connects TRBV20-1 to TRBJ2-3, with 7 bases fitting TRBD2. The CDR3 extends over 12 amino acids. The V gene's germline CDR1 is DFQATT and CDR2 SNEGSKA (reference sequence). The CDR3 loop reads CSGRGNTDTQYF. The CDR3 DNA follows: TGCAGCGGGCGGGGGAACACAGATACGCAGTATTTT.

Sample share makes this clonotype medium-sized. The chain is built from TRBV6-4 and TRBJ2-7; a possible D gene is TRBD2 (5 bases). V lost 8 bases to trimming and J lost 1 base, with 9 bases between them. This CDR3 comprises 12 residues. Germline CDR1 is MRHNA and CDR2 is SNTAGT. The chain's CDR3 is CASDGESYEQYF. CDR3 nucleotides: TGTGCCAGCGATGGGGAGTCCTACGAGCAGTACTTC.

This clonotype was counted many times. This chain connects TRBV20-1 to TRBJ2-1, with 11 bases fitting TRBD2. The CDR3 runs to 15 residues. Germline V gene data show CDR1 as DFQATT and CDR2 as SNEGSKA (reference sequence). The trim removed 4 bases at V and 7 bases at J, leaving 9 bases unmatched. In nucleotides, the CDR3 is TGCAGTGCTACCAACACGGGACTAGCGGTTAATGAGCAGTTCTTC. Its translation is CSATNTGLAVNEQFF.

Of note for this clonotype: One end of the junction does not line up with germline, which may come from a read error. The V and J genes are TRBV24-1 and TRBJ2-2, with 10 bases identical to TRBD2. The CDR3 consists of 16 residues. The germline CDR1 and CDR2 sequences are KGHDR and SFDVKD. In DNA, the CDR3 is TGTGCCACCATTGACCCTGGACTAGCGGACACCGGTGAGCTGTTTTTT. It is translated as CATIDPGLADTGELFF.

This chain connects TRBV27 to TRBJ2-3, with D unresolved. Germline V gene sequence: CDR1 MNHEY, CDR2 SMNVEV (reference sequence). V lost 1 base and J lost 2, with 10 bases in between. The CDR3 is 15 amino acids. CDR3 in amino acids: CASSLFAGVTDTQYF. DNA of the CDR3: TGTGCCAGCAGTTTATTTGCAGGTGTCACAGATACGCAGTATTTT.

CDR3 sequence reads: CASRSPGLKGRNEQYF. The CDR3 DNA sequence: TGTGCCAGTCGGTCCCCGGGCTTAAAGGGGCGGAACGAGCAGTACTTC. The rearrangement links TRBV28 to TRBJ2-7; maybe TRBD1 (5 bases). The CDR3 has 16 amino acids. V lost 9 bases, J lost 5 bases, and 26 bases lay in between. Germline V gives CDR1 MDHEN, CDR2 SYDVKM.

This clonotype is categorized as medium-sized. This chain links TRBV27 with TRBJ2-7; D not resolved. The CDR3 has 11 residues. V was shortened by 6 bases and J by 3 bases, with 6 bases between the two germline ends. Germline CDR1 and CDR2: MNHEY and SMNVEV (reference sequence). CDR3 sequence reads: CASRGVYEQYF. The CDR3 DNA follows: TGTGCCAGCAGAGGAGTCTACGAGCAGTACTTC.

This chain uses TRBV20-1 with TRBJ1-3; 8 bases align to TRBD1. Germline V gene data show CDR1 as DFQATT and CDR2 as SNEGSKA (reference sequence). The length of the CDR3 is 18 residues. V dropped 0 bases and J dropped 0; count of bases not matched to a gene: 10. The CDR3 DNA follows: TGCAGTGCTAGAGATGTGGGCGGACAGGGCGACTCTGGAAACACCATATATTTT. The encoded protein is CSARDVGGQGDSGNTIYF.

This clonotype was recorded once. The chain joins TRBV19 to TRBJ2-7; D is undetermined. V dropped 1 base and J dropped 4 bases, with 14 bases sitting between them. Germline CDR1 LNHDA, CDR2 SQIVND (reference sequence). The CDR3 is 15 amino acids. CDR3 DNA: TGTGCCAGTAGTATAGCGGCGGTAGTTGTTTACGAGCAGTACTTC. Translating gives CASSIAAVVVYEQYF.

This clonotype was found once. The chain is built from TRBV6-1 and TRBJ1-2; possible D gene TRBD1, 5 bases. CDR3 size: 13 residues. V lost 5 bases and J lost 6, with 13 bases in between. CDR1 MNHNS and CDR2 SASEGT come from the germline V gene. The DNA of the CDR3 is TGTGCCAGCAGTACGGCGGGGCGAGATGGCTACACCTTC. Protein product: CASSTAGRDGYTF.

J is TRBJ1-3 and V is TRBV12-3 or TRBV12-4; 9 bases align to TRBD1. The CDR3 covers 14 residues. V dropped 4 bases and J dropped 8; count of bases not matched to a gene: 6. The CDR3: CASSSGQGLDTIYF. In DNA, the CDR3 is TGTGCCAGCAGTTCGGGACAGGGTCTAGACACCATATATTTT.

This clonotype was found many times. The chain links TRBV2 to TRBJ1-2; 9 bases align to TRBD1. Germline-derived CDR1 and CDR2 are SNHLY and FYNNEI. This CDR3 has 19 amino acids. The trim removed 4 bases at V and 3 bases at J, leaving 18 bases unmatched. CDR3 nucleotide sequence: TGTGCCAGCAGTGGTCTTACCCGGGACAGGGCTACCCGGCACTATGGCTACACCTTC. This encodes CASSGLTRDRATRHYGYTF.

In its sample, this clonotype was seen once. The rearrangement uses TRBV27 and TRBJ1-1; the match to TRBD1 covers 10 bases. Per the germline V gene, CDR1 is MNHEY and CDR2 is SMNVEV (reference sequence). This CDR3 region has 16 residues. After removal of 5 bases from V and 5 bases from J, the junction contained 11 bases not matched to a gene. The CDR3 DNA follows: TGTGCCAGCAGTCCAGGACAGGGGGTGAGGGTAACTGAAGCTTTCTTT. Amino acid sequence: CASSPGQGVRVTEAFF.

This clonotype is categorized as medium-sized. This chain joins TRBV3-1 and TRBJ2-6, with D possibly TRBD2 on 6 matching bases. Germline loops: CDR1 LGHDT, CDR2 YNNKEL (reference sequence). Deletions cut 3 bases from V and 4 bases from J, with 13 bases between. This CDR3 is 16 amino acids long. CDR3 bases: TGTGCCAGCAGCCACAATCGGGGGACCGGGGCCAACGTCCTGACTTTC. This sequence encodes CASSHNRGTGANVLTF.

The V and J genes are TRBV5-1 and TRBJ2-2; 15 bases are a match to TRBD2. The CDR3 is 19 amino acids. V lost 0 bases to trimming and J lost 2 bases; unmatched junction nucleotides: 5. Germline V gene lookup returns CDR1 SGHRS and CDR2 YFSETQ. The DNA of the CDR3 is TGCGCCAGCAGCTTGGTGGGACTAGCGGGGGGAAGAAACACCGGGGAGCTGTTTTTT. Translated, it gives CASSLVGLAGGRNTGELFF.

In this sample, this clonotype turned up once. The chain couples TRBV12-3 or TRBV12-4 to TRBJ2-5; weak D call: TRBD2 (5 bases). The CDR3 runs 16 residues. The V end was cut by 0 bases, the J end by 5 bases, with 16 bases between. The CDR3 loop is CASSLAVRTAVETQYF. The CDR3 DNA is TGTGCCAGCAGTTTAGCGGTAAGGACTGCGGTGGAGACCCAGTACTTC.

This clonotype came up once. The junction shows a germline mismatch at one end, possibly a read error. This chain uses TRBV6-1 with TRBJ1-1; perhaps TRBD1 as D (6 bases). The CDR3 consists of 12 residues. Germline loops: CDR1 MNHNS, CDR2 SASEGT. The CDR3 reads CSSRESGQPRLF. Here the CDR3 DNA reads TGTTCCAGCCGTGAATCTGGACAGCCCCGGCTCTTT.